This T cell receptor (beta chain) emerged from a study of molecular identifiers for immune sequencing clone quantification. Across the study: In replicates, RNA taken from around 20,000 or 100,000 naive CD8 cells was divided five ways, and four portions underwent sequencing. Regarding the study as a whole: Clones that exceeded 20 RNA copies held over 98% of effector molecules, yet under 1% in naive cells.

The CDR3 loop spans 16 amino acids. MiXCR, applied by TCRdb to the PCR reads, yields one record per CDR3 protein. This sample has about 640,000 distinct CDR3 sequences; 20% occur once, and the top ten carry 0.85% to 0.9%. This clonotype showed up just a few times. Its antigen is currently unknown. Libraries used roughly 18,000 to 1,000,000 sorted naive CD8 T cells and 10%, 30% or 50% RNA input. The sequencing sample was made of naive CD8+ T cells from blood, with Jurkat cell RNA spiked in. This sample's subset: FACS-sorted CD8+CD4-CCR7+CD45RA+ naive T cells. This TCR was recovered from a human donor in good health. Some libraries in this study had Jurkat cell RNA spiked in. The rearrangement links TRBV21-1 to TRBJ2-5; the table's D call of TRBD1 was not tested on the DNA. TRBV21-1 is deemed a pseudogene. The CDR3 spells CASSKPRGGVFETQYF. The CDR3 DNA follows: TGTGCCAGCAGCAAACCGCGGGGGGGGGTTTTTGAGACCCAGTACTTC.